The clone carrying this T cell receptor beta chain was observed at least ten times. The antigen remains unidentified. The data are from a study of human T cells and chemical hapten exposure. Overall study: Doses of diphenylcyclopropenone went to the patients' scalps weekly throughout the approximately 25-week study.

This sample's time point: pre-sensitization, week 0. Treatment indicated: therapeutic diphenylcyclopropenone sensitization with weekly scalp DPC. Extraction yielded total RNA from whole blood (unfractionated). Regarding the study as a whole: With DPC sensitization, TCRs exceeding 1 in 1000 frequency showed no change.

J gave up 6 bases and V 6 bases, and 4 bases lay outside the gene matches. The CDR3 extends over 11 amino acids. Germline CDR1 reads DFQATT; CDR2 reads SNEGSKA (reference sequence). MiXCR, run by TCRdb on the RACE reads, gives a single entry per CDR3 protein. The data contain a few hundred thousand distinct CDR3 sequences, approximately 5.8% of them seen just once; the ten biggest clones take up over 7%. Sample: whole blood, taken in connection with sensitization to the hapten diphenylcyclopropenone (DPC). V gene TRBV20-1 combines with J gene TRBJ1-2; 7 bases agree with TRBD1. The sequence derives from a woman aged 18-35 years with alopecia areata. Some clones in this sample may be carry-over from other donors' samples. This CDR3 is CSATQGNGYTF. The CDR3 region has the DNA TGCAGTGCCACACAGGGGAATGGCTACACCTTC.